The source of this T cell receptor beta chain is a study of shared T cell receptors in the human thymus. TCRdb's copy holds only in-frame clones and misses some; the assay was immunoSEQ multiplex PCR. The profile shows under 850,000 clones, 85% to 90% of them singletons. This CDR3 comprises 16 residues. In germline, CDR1 is SEHNR, CDR2 FQNEAQ (reference sequence). V was pared by 1 base and J by 1 base, with 4 bases of the junction left unmatched. These data also formed part of another study, on human thymus T cells. Per that paper: Resected material from corrective heart surgery provided the thymus tissue analysed.

Sequencing was done on a sample of thymocytes. The clonotype was recovered from a boy in the first two years of life with a congenital heart defect. J is TRBJ2-7 and V is TRBV7-9, with 10 bases that match TRBD2. The DNA of the CDR3 is TGTGCCAGCAGCTTAGGACTAGCGGGCCGTTCCTACGAGCAGTACTTC. Residues: CASSLGLAGRSYEQYF.